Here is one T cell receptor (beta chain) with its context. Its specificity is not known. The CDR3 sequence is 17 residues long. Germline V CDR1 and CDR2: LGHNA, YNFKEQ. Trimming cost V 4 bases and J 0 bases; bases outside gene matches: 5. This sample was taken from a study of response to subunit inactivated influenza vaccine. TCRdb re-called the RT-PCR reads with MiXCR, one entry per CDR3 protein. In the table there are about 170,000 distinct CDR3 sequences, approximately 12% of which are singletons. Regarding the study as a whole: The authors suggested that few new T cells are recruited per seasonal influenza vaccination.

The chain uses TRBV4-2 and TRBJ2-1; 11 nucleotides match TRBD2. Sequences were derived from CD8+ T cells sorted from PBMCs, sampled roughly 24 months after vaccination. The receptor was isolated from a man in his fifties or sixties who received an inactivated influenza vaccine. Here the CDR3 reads CASSPRTSGFSYNEQFF. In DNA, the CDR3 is TGTGCCAGCAGCCCGCGGACTAGCGGGTTCTCCTACAATGAGCAGTTCTTC.